Each of the 16 T cell receptor beta chains below was sequenced from the same sample in a study of blood T cell repertoires in COVID-19. TCRdb keeps only in-frame clones here, not all; method: immunoSEQ multiplex PCR. Of some 130,000 clones detected, 70% to 80% appear once; the ten largest clones hold approximately 4%. Sequencing was carried out using peripheral blood. These receptors were taken from a man in his 60s with acute or convalescent COVID-19.

This clone has a single count. The chain is built from TRBV12-3 or TRBV12-4 and TRBJ2-7; D is unresolved. The V and J ends lost 5 bases and 2 bases respectively, with 4 bases between them. The CDR3 loop spans 11 amino acids. The CDR3 DNA is TGTGCCAGCAGTACGGCCTACGAGCAGTACTTC. Protein: CASSTAYEQYF.

V is TRBV9 and J is TRBJ1-2; no clear D. The CDR3 has 14 amino acids. Germline V gives CDR1 SGDLS, CDR2 YYNGEE. The V and J ends lost 0 bases and 3 bases respectively, with 9 bases between them. The CDR3 DNA reads as TGTGCCAGCAGCGTAGTAGACGGGGACTATGGCTACACCTTC. Its translation: CASSVVDGDYGYTF.

This clone was observed a single time. The gene calls are TRBV19 and TRBJ1-2; TRBD1 aligns across 10 bases. V was pared by 3 bases and J by 3 bases, with 7 bases of the junction left unmatched. The CDR3 covers 16 residues. Germline V lookup: CDR1 LNHDA, CDR2 SQIVND (reference sequence). CDR3 nucleotides: TGTGCCAGTAGTATTACGACAGGGGGCGCGTACTATGGCTACACCTTC. Protein sequence: CASSITTGGAYYGYTF.

The chain is built from TRBV6-6 and TRBJ1-6; 7 bases fit TRBD1. From germline, CDR1 is MNHNY and CDR2 SVGAGI (reference sequence). CDR3 length: 15 residues. The junction had 10 bases not matched to a gene; V was cut back by 5 bases and J by 9 bases. The CDR3 sequence is CASSTTFNRGSPLHF. CDR3 bases: TGTGCCAGCAGTACCACCTTTAACAGGGGTTCACCCCTCCACTTT.

The chain has TRBV28 and TRBJ2-1; 9 bases line up with TRBD2. This CDR3 has 14 amino acids. V shed 6 bases, J shed 9 bases, and the junction held 9 bases outside the gene matches. Germline CDR1 MDHEN, CDR2 SYDVKM. CDR3 protein: CASSIRSGSGEQFF. DNA for the CDR3: TGTGCCAGCAGCATTCGTAGCGGGAGTGGTGAGCAGTTCTTC.

CDR3 protein: CASSLEGRGFGGNQPQHF. DNA for the CDR3: TGTGCCAGCAGCTTAGAGGGCAGGGGGTTTGGGGGCAATCAGCCCCAGCATTTT. J is TRBJ1-5 and V is TRBV7-6; TRBD1 agrees at 7 bases. This CDR3 comprises 18 residues. Trimming removed 1 base from V and 2 bases from J; junction bases left unmatched: 11. Germline V gives CDR1 SGHVS, CDR2 FNYEAQ.

This chain links TRBV20-1 with TRBJ2-1; D is undetermined. Germline V gene sequence: CDR1 DFQATT, CDR2 SNEGSKA (reference sequence). V dropped 5 bases and J dropped 6 bases, with 8 bases sitting between them. The CDR3 spans 11 residues. The CDR3 here is CSAVHGNEQFF. The DNA for the CDR3 is TGCAGTGCTGTACATGGCAATGAGCAGTTCTTC.

The V gene is TRBV28, the J gene TRBJ2-7; perhaps TRBD2 as D (5 bases). Germline lookup yields CDR1 MDHEN and CDR2 SYDVKM. With 6 bases removed from V and 2 bases from J, the gap between germline ends came to 14 bases. This CDR3 has 14 amino acids. The CDR3 region has the DNA TGTGCCAGCAGCCTCATGAGGGTGACCTACGAGCAGTACTTC. Residues: CASSLMRVTYEQYF.

This clone was observed a few times. The rearrangement links TRBV5-1 to TRBJ1-2; possible D gene TRBD1, 6 bases. This CDR3 has 14 residues. Germline V gene sequence: CDR1 SGHRS, CDR2 YFSETQ. The V and J ends lost 1 base and 8 bases respectively, with 15 bases between them. As DNA, the CDR3 is TGCGCCAGCAGCTTGCTGGACAGCGCGGAAGGCTACACCTTC. This encodes CASSLLDSAEGYTF.

The chain is built from TRBV7-9 and TRBJ2-7, with D possibly being TRBD2 (5 bases). This CDR3 has 12 residues. Per germline, CDR1 SEHNR and CDR2 FQNEAQ (reference sequence). The V gene lost 3 bases and the J gene lost 6 bases, with 9 bases spanning the gap. CDR3 coding DNA: TGTGCCAGCAGCTTTGACTATGGCGAGCAGTACTTC. Its protein product is CASSFDYGEQYF.

The chain recombines TRBV5-6 with TRBJ1-6; D perhaps matches TRBD1 (5 bases). The germline CDR1 and CDR2 sequences are SGHDT and YYEEEE. The CDR3 has 15 amino acids. V was cut by 7 bases and J by 8 bases, with 19 bases left in between. Here the CDR3 reads CASRGYGTGDSPLHF. The CDR3 nucleotides read TGTGCCAGCCGGGGCTACGGCACGGGGGATTCACCCCTCCACTTT.

This clone is medium-sized by share. The chain employs TRBV27 and TRBJ2-2; TRBD2 is a possible D gene (6 bases). In germline, CDR1 is MNHEY, CDR2 SMNVEV (reference sequence). V was clipped by 6 bases and J by 4 bases, with 6 bases between them. This CDR3 spans 12 amino acids. The chain's CDR3 is CASRGGTGELFF. The DNA of the CDR3 is TGTGCCAGCAGGGGGGGCACCGGGGAGCTGTTTTTT.

This chain links TRBV28 with TRBJ2-5, with 7 positions matching TRBD2. The CDR3 totals 14 residues. Germline loops: CDR1 MDHEN, CDR2 SYDVKM. Unmatched junction bases numbered 5, after V lost 6 bases and J lost 1 base. Written as DNA, the CDR3 is TGTGCCAGCAGCGGGGGAGGGCGCCAAGAGACCCAGTACTTC. It codes for CASSGGGRQETQYF.

This chain links TRBV27 with TRBJ2-3; 9 nucleotides align to TRBD2. Germline values: CDR1 MNHEY, CDR2 SMNVEV (reference sequence). The CDR3 extends over 16 amino acids. Trimming cost V 5 bases and J 1 base; bases outside gene matches: 7. The chain's CDR3 is CASSIQKREGTDTQYF. DNA of the CDR3: TGTGCCAGCAGTATCCAAAAGCGGGAGGGCACAGATACGCAGTATTTT.

This clone was seen only once. This rearrangement joins TRBV29-1 to TRBJ2-2; D gene unclear. The CDR3 totals 13 residues. In germline, CDR1 is SQVTM, CDR2 ANQGSEA. V was cut by 0 bases and J by 7 bases, with 9 bases left in between. In nucleotides, the CDR3 is TGCAGCGTTGAAGAGTGGGCCGGCGGGGAGCTGTTTTTT. Its translation: CSVEEWAGGELFF.

This clone is a singleton in its sample. The chain couples TRBV7-2 to TRBJ1-5; 12 nucleotides line up with TRBD1. The CDR3 totals 15 residues. Germline V gene sequence: CDR1 SGHTA, CDR2 FQGNSA. V was clipped by 5 bases and J by 8 bases; unmatched bases: 7. The CDR3 bases are TGTGCCAGCAGCCTAAGGGACAGGGGGCTGGAGCCCCAGCATTTT. It yields the protein CASSLRDRGLEPQHF.